The clone carrying this TCR beta chain was picked up a small number of times. Antigen unknown. Extracted RNA was reverse transcribed, and the resulting cDNA served as sequencing template. The table came from immunoSEQ multiplex PCR; TCRdb's copy has only in-frame clones and leaves some out. The table shows 110,000 or so clones, with around two fifths occurring only once. The data belong to a study of CD8+ T cells in alopecia areata. Trimming removed 3 bases at V and 0 bases at J, with 11 bases between. This CDR3 has 14 amino acids. Germline CDR1 is SQVTM and CDR2 is ANQGSEA. Study conclusions and caveats: Patients shared TCRs less clearly than mice did, possibly for HLA-related reasons. Scalp specimens additionally yield sequences from normal skin's resident alphabeta T cells.

CD4+ and CD8+ T cells were sorted from PBMCs stained for CD3, CD4 and CD8. V is TRBV29-1 and J is TRBJ1-1; no clear D gene. Sequenced: CD4+ T cells sorted from blood. This clonotype originated in a human donor with alopecia areata. The CDR3 bases are TGCAGCGTTGACGGGTTGGTTATGAACACTGAAGCTTTCTTT. Amino acid sequence: CSVDGLVMNTEAFF.